Each of the 5 T cell receptor beta chains below was sequenced from the same sample in a study of blood T cell repertoires in COVID-19. Only in-frame clones appear in the TCRdb table, and some are missing; sequencing was by immunoSEQ multiplex PCR. This table has 110,000 to 150,000 clones, less than 85% appearing once. The material sequenced was peripheral blood. Receptors were obtained from an elderly woman in a cohort sampled during active or convalescent COVID-19.

The V and J genes are TRBV24-1 and TRBJ1-4; tentative D call: TRBD1 (5 bases). V was trimmed by 3 bases and J by 0 bases, leaving 10 bases between them. Germline values: CDR1 KGHDR, CDR2 SFDVKD. This CDR3 contains 16 residues. CDR3 DNA: TGTGCCACCAGTGATACCCAGGGCTCAACTAATGAAAAACTGTTTTTT. As protein: CATSDTQGSTNEKLFF.

The CDR3 spells CSVGMTFGNYGYTF. The CDR3 DNA reads TGCAGCGTTGGTATGACTTTTGGGAACTATGGCTACACCTTC. This chain uses TRBV29-1 with TRBJ1-2; D is undetermined. This CDR3 spans 14 amino acids. Germline values: CDR1 SQVTM, CDR2 ANQGSEA. With 4 bases removed from V and 2 bases from J, the gap between germline ends came to 14 bases.

The V and J genes are TRBV24-1 and TRBJ2-1, with 13 bases that match TRBD2. Germline V lookup: CDR1 KGHDR, CDR2 SFDVKD. V lost 2 bases to trimming and J lost 7 bases; unmatched junction nucleotides: 1. There are 15 residues in the CDR3. The CDR3 bases are TGTGCCACCAGTGATTCACTAGCGGGGGGGAATGAGCAGTTCTTC. It is translated as CATSDSLAGGNEQFF.

The chain is built from TRBV30 and TRBJ2-7; TRBD1 might be the D (6 bases). The CDR3 contains 12 residues. V was clipped by 2 bases and J by 7 bases, with 12 bases between them. CDR1 is GTSNPN and CDR2 is SVGIG in the germline V gene (reference sequence). The DNA for the CDR3 is TGTGCCTGGAGTAGGGGGTCAAGGGAGCAGTACTTC. Protein: CAWSRGSREQYF. Looking up the rest from reference TRBV30 and TRBJ2-7 gives the full variable domain: SQTIHQWPATLVQPVGSPLSLECTVEGTSNPNLYWYRQAAGRGLQLLFYSVGIGQISSEVPQNLSASRPQDRQFILSSKKLLLSDSGFYLCAWSRGSREQYFGPGTRLTVT.

The genes are TRBV7-8 and TRBJ2-3, with 9 positions matching TRBD2. Germline CDR1 is SGHVS and CDR2 is FQNEAQ. The CDR3 runs 16 residues. Trimming took 5 bases from V and 5 from J; bases not matched to a gene: 11. Here the CDR3 reads CASSSLPAGGIDTQYF. The CDR3 DNA follows: TGTGCCAGCAGCAGTTTGCCAGCGGGGGGAATAGATACGCAGTATTTT. Complete variable domain (other parts from reference TRBV7-8 and TRBJ2-3): GAGVSQSPRYKVAKRGQDVALRCDPISGHVSLFWYQQALGQGPEFLTYFQNEAQLDKSGLPSDRFFAERPEGSVSTLKIQRTQQEDSAVYLCASSSLPAGGIDTQYFGPGTRLTVL.